This TCR beta chain stems from a study of Graves' ophthalmopathy and Graves' hyperthyroidism listed by TCRdb under 2018. About the study as a whole: Peripheral blood samples were taken at the time of initial diagnosis, before any treatment was given. In about six hyperthyroidism patients, the T-cell repertoires found in thyroid tissue were compared with those found in blood. In total, 135 blood samples were TCR-sequenced: approximately 40 ophthalmopathy, 75 hyperthyroidism and some 17 hyperthyroidism-to-ophthalmopathy patients. After sampling, hyperthyroidism patients received methimazole starting at 30 mg daily, and ophthalmopathy patients received high-dose intravenous methylprednisolone. The study used TCR beta repertoire signatures to distinguish Graves' ophthalmopathy from Graves' hyperthyroidism and to predict progression to ophthalmopathy. A discovery set of 100 patients (roughly 41 ophthalmopathy, fewer than 60 stable hyperthyroidism) was enrolled to explore V-J signatures distinguishing ophthalmopathy from hyperthyroidism. The independent validation cohort included about 19 hyperthyroidism patients plus 17 patients who later progressed from hyperthyroidism to ophthalmopathy. Here is what the overall study found, with its caveats: Most of the expanded thyroid clonotypes with a frequency above 0.001 were also detected in blood, and it was suggested that the thyroid immune response may be reflected by blood repertoires. In validation, the model predicted ophthalmopathy progression with about 64% sensitivity and roughly 72% specificity; fewer than 15 predicted patients were CT-confirmed with GO in a median of roughly 6.8 months. The 13-signature model separated ophthalmopathy from stable hyperthyroidism with over 85% sensitivity and approximately 81% specificity in cross-validation, and 80%/75% in the test set. Sample size was not predetermined statistically, and investigators were not blinded to group allocation.

A patient counted as having stable hyperthyroidism if there was no progression to ophthalmopathy within 18 months of follow-up. Hyperthyroidism patients were newly diagnosed, with disease duration under 2 months, and aged 18 to 65 years. Patients with other autoimmune diseases, uncontrolled infections, pregnancy or lactation were excluded from the study. Diagnosis relied on clinical symptoms, serum thyroxine, TRAb, thyroid ultrasound and orbital computed tomography. Ficoll-Paque density gradient centrifugation was used to isolate PBMCs from under 11 ml of fresh peripheral blood. Trizol reagent was used to extract the total RNA, and its quality was then checked on an Agilent 2100 Bioanalyzer. Reading the germline V gene (reference sequence) gives CDR1 PRHDT and CDR2 FYEKMQ. Germline trimming: 0 bases from V, 3 bases from J; junction bases outside gene matches: 19. The CDR3, cysteine through phenylalanine, is 20 amino acids long. Of all the DNA, just the CDR3 is kept, 60 bases in frame from base 1.

Of note for this clonotype: Its antigen is not yet known. Base qualities were left out, and no much larger clone turns up one base away.

For repertoire sequencing, TCR beta CDR3 regions were amplified from RNA transcripts. The first round was an RT-PCR using HTBI primers with the Qiagen OneStep RT-PCR kit, and this first round was followed by a second-round multiplex PCR, then size selection and purification. Libraries were sequenced on an Illumina HiSeq2000 using paired-end 100 bp reads. As for the original processing: SOAPnuke was used to process the reads, throwing out any read that had adapters, had uncalled bases, had a mean Phred below 15, or lacked an exact constant-primer or identifier match. High-quality paired reads were merged with COPE v1.2.5. Each unique nucleotide sequence was treated as a clonotype, and MiTCR v1.1 was used to align the clonotypes to the IMGT TRB V, D and J references. The analysis was limited to V-J combinations with a frequency above 0.0001, which together covered 99.2% of repertoires. A TCR clonal expansion and chaos score per V-J combination was defined as the ratio of F50 clonal expansion to chaos observed in the TCRdist matrix. Welch's t-statistics and random forest were used to narrow the features down to about twelve V-J combinations, which were then fed into a naive Bayes classifier. The Morisita-Horn index was used to measure how similar the thyroid and blood repertoires were. TCRdb redid the processing of the public reads, applying fastp at Q25 and MiXCR, and retained in-frame beta chains. A single entry per CDR3 protein holds the most common genes and DNA from its merged rows. These V and J calls derive from TCRdb rather than the authors' analysis. For this sample the table gives more than 300,000 distinct CDR3 sequences, of which roughly 15% were detected only once. The ten largest account for 2.4% of the sample.

The TCR sequence derives from an adult woman with stable Graves' hyperthyroidism. The sequencing sample was made of peripheral blood. The chain was built from TRBV13 and TRBJ1-2; 7 bases in the junction line up with TRBD1. The encoded CDR3 is CASSLGRWGDSRKLDYGYTF. The DNA is as follows: TGTGCCAGCAGCTTAGGACGTTGGGGGGACAGCCGAAAATTAGACTATGGCTACACCTTC.